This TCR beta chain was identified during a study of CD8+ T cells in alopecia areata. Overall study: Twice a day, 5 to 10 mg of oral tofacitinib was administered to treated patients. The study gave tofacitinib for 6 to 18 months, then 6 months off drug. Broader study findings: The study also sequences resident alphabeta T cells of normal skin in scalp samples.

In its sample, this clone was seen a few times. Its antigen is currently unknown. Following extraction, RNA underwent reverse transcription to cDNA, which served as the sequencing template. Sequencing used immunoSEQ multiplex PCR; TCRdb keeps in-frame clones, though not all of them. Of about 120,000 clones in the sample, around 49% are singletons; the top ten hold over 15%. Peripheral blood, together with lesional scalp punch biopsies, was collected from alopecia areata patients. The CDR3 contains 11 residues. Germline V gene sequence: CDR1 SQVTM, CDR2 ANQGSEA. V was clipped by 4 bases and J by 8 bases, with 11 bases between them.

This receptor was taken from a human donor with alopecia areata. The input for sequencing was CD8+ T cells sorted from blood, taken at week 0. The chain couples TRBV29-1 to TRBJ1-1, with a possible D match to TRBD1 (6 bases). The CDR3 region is CSVARQEEAFF. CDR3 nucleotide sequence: TGCAGCGTTGCCCGACAGGAGGAAGCTTTCTTT. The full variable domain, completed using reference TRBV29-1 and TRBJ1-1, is SAVISQKPSRDICQRGTSLTIQCQVDSQVTMMFWYRQQPGQSLTLIATANQGSEATYESGFVIDKFPISRPNLTFSTLTVSNMSPEDSSIYLCSVARQEEAFFGQGTRLTVV.